The 20 T cell receptor beta chains listed next were all sequenced from one sample in a study of OX40 agonist ivuxolimab in advanced cancers. The method was immunoSEQ multiplex PCR; TCRdb's version includes in-frame clones alone and lacks a portion of them. The table records 54,000 or so clones, approximately 84% of them present only once. The source material was CD4+ or CD8+ T cells sorted from blood, sampled in a trial of the OX40 agonist ivuxolimab. The receptor source for this set is an adult with an advanced solid tumor such as melanoma, head and neck, liver or kidney cancer.

This clone was detected once. The chain has TRBV5-1 and TRBJ2-2; the D gene is possibly TRBD2 (6 bases). Deletions cut 4 bases from V and 6 bases from J, with 13 bases between. This CDR3 spans 14 amino acids. Germline V gene sequence: CDR1 SGHRS, CDR2 YFSETQ. The CDR3 DNA follows: TGCGCCAGCAGCGTAGGCGGGGCTTCCGGGGAGCTGTTTTTT. Its protein product is CASSVGGASGELFF. Variable domain in full (rest from reference TRBV5-1 and TRBJ2-2): KAGVTQTPRYLIKTRGQQVTLSCSPISGHRSVSWYQQTPGQGLQFLFEYFSETQRNKGNFPGRFSGRQFSNSRSEMNVSTLELGDSALYLCASSVGGASGELFFGEGSRLTVL.

This chain links TRBV10-3 with TRBJ1-1; no clear D. The CDR3 has 11 amino acids. Per germline, CDR1 ENHRY and CDR2 SYGVKD. Trimming pared 8 bases from V and 6 bases from J, leaving 10 bases between. For the CDR3, the DNA is TGTGCCATCCGTAGGGAATCTGAAGCTTTCTTT. Translating gives CAIRRESEAFF.

The gene calls are TRBV15 and TRBJ2-3; the D gene is possibly TRBD2 (6 bases). V was clipped by 0 bases and J by 4 bases, with 8 bases between them. CDR1 LNHNV and CDR2 YYDKDF come from the germline V gene (reference sequence). The CDR3 is made up of 14 amino acids. Here the CDR3 DNA reads TGTGCCACCAGCAGAGACGGAGGGCCAGATACGCAGTATTTT. It codes for CATSRDGGPDTQYF.

V is TRBV4-2 and J is TRBJ1-6; D gene unclear. Trimming stripped 0 bases from V and 2 bases from J, with 11 bases between. Germline V CDR1 and CDR2: LGHNA, YNFKEQ. The CDR3 extends over 17 amino acids. The CDR3: CASSQDPRATYNSPLHF. The CDR3 coding sequence is TGTGCCAGCAGCCAAGATCCCCGGGCTACCTATAATTCACCCCTCCACTTT.

The chain recombines TRBV6-1 with TRBJ2-2, with 12 positions matching TRBD1. With 2 bases clipped from V and 6 bases from J, the junction kept 7 bases outside the gene matches. Germline CDR1 MNHNS, CDR2 SASEGT. This CDR3 is built from 17 residues. CDR3 residues: CASSEIAGTGGPGELFF. The CDR3 nucleotides are TGTGCCAGCAGTGAAATAGCGGGGACAGGGGGCCCCGGGGAGCTGTTTTTT.

This clone was detected only a few times. The V call is TRBV10-1, the J call TRBJ2-1, with 7 bases fitting TRBD2. V shed 2 bases, J shed 7 bases, and the junction held 14 bases outside the gene matches. The CDR3 is 17 amino acids. Germline CDR1 WNHNN, CDR2 SYGVQD (reference sequence). CDR3 loop: CASSEDPASGLRNEQFF. The CDR3 coding sequence is TGCGCCAGCAGTGAGGATCCGGCTAGCGGTCTACGGAATGAGCAGTTCTTC.

The V call is TRBV7-3, the J call TRBJ2-5, with a weak D call TRBD2 (5 bases). The V end was cut by 1 base, the J end by 5 bases, with 8 bases between. There are 13 residues in the CDR3. Per the germline V gene, CDR1 is SGHTA and CDR2 is FQGTGA. The CDR3 bases are TGTGCCAGCAGCTTAAGAGGGAGCGAGACCCAGTACTTC. This translates into CASSLRGSETQYF.

The genes are TRBV7-2 and TRBJ1-2; the match to TRBD1 covers 9 bases. Germline lookup yields CDR1 SGHTA and CDR2 FQGNSA. This CDR3 comprises 15 residues. With V trimmed by 6 bases and J by 3 bases, 8 bases remained unmatched. CDR3 protein: CASSPGTGSDYGYTF. The CDR3 region has the DNA TGTGCCAGCAGTCCCGGGACAGGGTCTGACTATGGCTACACCTTC.

This chain connects TRBV7-9 to TRBJ2-5; 9 bases align to TRBD2. Germline trimming cut 3 bases from V and 4 bases from J; bases unmatched to any gene: 15. The CDR3 extends over 18 amino acids. Germline V CDR1 and CDR2: SEHNR, FQNEAQ (reference sequence). The CDR3 sequence: CASSLYGERGRAVETQYF. The CDR3 DNA sequence: TGTGCCAGCAGCTTGTACGGGGAGCGCGGGAGGGCTGTAGAGACCCAGTACTTC.

This clone appeared once. The V call is TRBV9, the J call TRBJ2-5, with D possibly called TRBD1 or TRBD2 (6 bases each). CDR3 length: 15 residues. The V gene's germline CDR1 is SGDLS and CDR2 YYNGEE. V gave up 0 bases and J gave up 5 bases, with 14 bases separating them. This chain's CDR3 is CASSVAGGRGETQYF. The CDR3 DNA reads TGTGCCAGCAGCGTAGCTGGGGGGCGCGGGGAGACCCAGTACTTC.

This clone was picked up one time. The rearrangement uses TRBV28 and TRBJ1-1; D not certain. Per germline, CDR1 MDHEN and CDR2 SYDVKM. V lost 1 base to trimming and J lost 5 bases, with 20 bases between them. The CDR3 runs 17 residues. CDR3: CASSLFSGLSRGTEAFF. In nucleotides, the CDR3 is TGTGCCAGCAGTTTATTCTCCGGACTGTCCCGAGGGACTGAAGCTTTCTTT.

The V call is TRBV7-2, the J call TRBJ2-7, with 9 bases fitting TRBD2. The ends lost 5 bases at V and 3 bases at J; junction bases unmatched: 8. Germline V lookup: CDR1 SGHTA, CDR2 FQGNSA. CDR3 size: 15 residues. In nucleotides, the CDR3 is TGTGCCAGCAGCCGGACTAGCGACCTCTTCTACGAGCAGTACTTC. Protein sequence: CASSRTSDLFYEQYF.

The CDR3 nucleotides are TGTGCCAGCAGTTTGGGGGCGTCCAACTATGGCTACACCTTC. It translates to CASSLGASNYGYTF. This chain joins TRBV28 and TRBJ1-2, with D perhaps matching TRBD1 (6 bases). Germline V gene sequence: CDR1 MDHEN, CDR2 SYDVKM. Trimming took off 3 bases at V and 2 bases at J, with 10 bases between the two ends. This CDR3 contains 14 residues.

The J gene is TRBJ1-1, the V gene TRBV28; D not resolved. Germline assignment: CDR1 MDHEN and CDR2 SYDVKM. The V gene lost 5 bases and the J gene lost 1 base, with 14 bases spanning the gap. The CDR3 consists of 15 residues. The CDR3 bases are TGTGCCAGCAGTGTTCCCGGGCGGACGAACACTGAAGCTTTCTTT. Protein sequence: CASSVPGRTNTEAFF.

In its sample, this clone was seen a few times. This chain's CDR3 is CASSLGEAKNIQYF. DNA of the CDR3: TGTGCCAGCAGCTTGGGCGAGGCCAAAAACATTCAGTACTTC. The chain joins TRBV5-6 to TRBJ2-4; D gene unclear. Trimming shortened V by 0 bases and J by 1 base, and 5 bases separated the two germline ends. The CDR3 sequence is 14 residues long. The germline CDR1 and CDR2 sequences are SGHDT and YYEEEE.

The chain recombines TRBV11-2 with TRBJ2-3, with TRBD2 matching 10 bases. CDR3 length equals 14 residues. CDR1 is SGHAT, CDR2 FQNNGV, per germline. The trim removed 5 bases at V and 4 bases at J, leaving 3 bases unmatched. The CDR3 region has the DNA TGTGCCAGCAGCCCTGGGACTAGCGCAGATACGCAGTATTTT. This translates into CASSPGTSADTQYF.

The V call is TRBV6-1, the J call TRBJ2-1, with TRBD2 matching 8 bases. Germline loops: CDR1 MNHNS, CDR2 SASEGT. J was trimmed by 6 bases and V by 0 bases; bases with no gene match: 10. CDR3 length: 17 amino acids. CDR3 sequence (DNA): TGTGCCAGCAGTGAAGCAGGGCCGGGACTAGTTAGCAATGAGCAGTTCTTC. It translates to CASSEAGPGLVSNEQFF.

This clone has only one observation. The gene calls are TRBV4-2 and TRBJ2-5; TRBD2 might be the D (7 bases). The CDR3 runs to 18 residues. Trimming removed 4 bases at V and 1 base at J, with 22 bases between. Germline CDR1 LGHNA, CDR2 YNFKEQ. In DNA, the CDR3 is TGTGCCAGCAGCCGCCTCGACGGGGGCGGGGGACCCCAAGAGACCCAGTACTTC. Protein: CASSRLDGGGGPQETQYF.

The genes are TRBV7-2 and TRBJ2-3; TRBD2 agrees at 8 bases. The germline V gene encodes CDR1 SGHTA and CDR2 FQGNSA. Trimming took 3 bases from V and 2 from J; bases not matched to a gene: 7. CDR3 length: 16 residues. The DNA for the CDR3 is TGTGCCAGCAGCTTCGCCGGACTAGCCCTCACAGATACGCAGTATTTT. It codes for CASSFAGLALTDTQYF.

Regarding this clone: At one boundary the junction diverges from the germline segment, which might be a read error. This CDR3 is also generated by other DNA sequences in the sample. The genes are TRBV27 and TRBJ1-5; D possibly corresponds to TRBD1 (5 bases). The CDR3 runs to 15 residues. The germline gives CDR1 MNHEY, CDR2 SMNVEV (reference sequence). The DNA for the CDR3 is TGTGCCAGCAGTCCCTACCGGGGCTCGGGTCAGCCCCAACATTTT. Protein: CASSPYRGSGQPQHF.